Presented here are 24 T cell receptor beta chains from one specimen sequenced in a study of CD8 T cells in Susac syndrome. RNA was extracted with the RNeasy kit, and a quantity of about 0.45 to 1 ug was reverse transcribed using random hexamers. TCRdb reanalysed the immunoSEQ multiplex PCR reads using MiXCR and keeps one entry per CDR3 protein. The repertoire holds about 210,000 distinct CDR3 sequences, with 95% as singletons. Sequencing was carried out using CD4+ T cells from PBMCs. These receptors all come from a human donor with multiple sclerosis.

The chain has TRBV28 and TRBJ1-2; D is possibly TRBD1 (5 bases). V was shortened by 5 bases and J by 5 bases, with 12 bases between the two germline ends. This CDR3 has 13 residues. CDR1 MDHEN and CDR2 SYDVKM come from the germline V gene. The CDR3 DNA reads TGTGCCAGCAGTGTGACAGCTATATATGGCTACACCTTC. Its protein product is CASSVTAIYGYTF.

This chain links TRBV6-5 with TRBJ2-5; 8 bases agree with TRBD1. Germline V gene data show CDR1 as MNHEY and CDR2 as SVGAGI. The J segment lost 4 bases and the V segment lost 5 bases, leaving 15 bases of the junction unmatched. The CDR3 loop spans 17 amino acids. The CDR3, as DNA: TGTGCCAGCAGTCCTACTCCGGGACAGGCAAAGGGAGAGACCCAGTACTTC. It translates to CASSPTPGQAKGETQYF.

The chain carries TRBV28 and TRBJ2-7, with D perhaps given as TRBD1 or TRBD2 (5 bases each). The CDR3 length is 13 residues. In germline, CDR1 is MDHEN, CDR2 SYDVKM. V was trimmed by 5 bases and J by 9 bases, leaving 17 bases between them. The CDR3 nucleotides read TGTGCCAGCAGTCCTGGGGGTGAGCTCGGGCAGTACTTC. The encoded protein is CASSPGGELGQYF.

The CDR3 nucleotides read TGTGCCAGCAGCCAGGACTCTGGGGCCAACGTCCTGACTTTC. Translating gives CASSQDSGANVLTF. The chain has TRBV3-1 and TRBJ2-6, with D unclear. Germline V gives CDR1 LGHDT, CDR2 YNNKEL (reference sequence). V lost 3 bases and J 0 bases, leaving 3 bases between the germline ends. The CDR3 has 14 amino acids.

This CDR3 reads CSAGGPSTRGNQPQHF. DNA for the CDR3: TGCAGTGCCGGCGGGCCCTCAACGAGGGGCAATCAGCCCCAGCATTTT. V and J are TRBV20-1 and TRBJ1-5; D unresolved. The germline gives CDR1 DFQATT, CDR2 SNEGSKA (reference sequence). The CDR3 runs to 16 residues. The germline V and J ends were trimmed by 6 bases and 2 bases, with 20 bases remaining between them.

The CDR3, as DNA: TGTGCCAGCAGCCAGGCCGGGACAGGGGCCACTGAAGCTTTCTTT. Amino acid sequence: CASSQAGTGATEAFF. This chain joins TRBV3-1 and TRBJ1-1; 10 bases match TRBD1. Germline trimming cut 3 bases from V and 4 bases from J; bases unmatched to any gene: 5. CDR3 length equals 15 residues. Germline V gene data show CDR1 as LGHDT and CDR2 as YNNKEL (reference sequence).

The genes are TRBV18 and TRBJ2-1, with D maybe TRBD2 (5 bases). CDR1 and CDR2 from the germline V gene are KGHSH and LQKENI. V was pared by 4 bases and J by 5 bases, with 15 bases between. The CDR3 totals 15 residues. CDR3 DNA: TGTGCCAGCTCACGCGCTGGACTGGAGAACAATGAGCAGTTCTTC. Protein: CASSRAGLENNEQFF.

This clonotype was picked up a small number of times. This rearrangement joins TRBV3-1 to TRBJ1-1, with unresolved D. The CDR3 is 11 amino acids. The germline V and J ends were trimmed by 3 bases and 8 bases, with 7 bases remaining between them. CDR1 is LGHDT, CDR2 YNNKEL, per germline (reference sequence). The CDR3 sequence is CASSQGVEAFF. The CDR3 region has the DNA TGTGCCAGCAGCCAGGGTGTCGAAGCTTTCTTT.

This chain links TRBV29-1 with TRBJ2-1; no firm D call. CDR3 length: 12 residues. CDR1 and CDR2 (germline): SQVTM, ANQGSEA. Trimming cost V 6 bases and J 12 bases, with 18 bases left between them. The CDR3 DNA reads TGCAGCGTCAAGCCTCGATCTCTTTTGCAGTTCTTC. This translates into CSVKPRSLLQFF.

The chain carries TRBV3-1 and TRBJ2-5, with 11 bases identical to TRBD2. CDR3 length: 15 residues. Germline V lookup: CDR1 LGHDT, CDR2 YNNKEL (reference sequence). V dropped 7 bases and J dropped 5; count of bases not matched to a gene: 9. DNA for the CDR3: TGTGCCAGCAAGCCTAGCGGGGGGAATAGGGAGACCCAGTACTTC. It yields the protein CASKPSGGNRETQYF.

As DNA, the CDR3 is TGTGCCAGCTCACCTATTAGCGGGAGGGGTGAGCAGTTCTTC. This translates into CASSPISGRGEQFF. The J gene is TRBJ2-1, the V gene TRBV18; 11 bases are a match to TRBD2. From germline, CDR1 is KGHSH and CDR2 LQKENI. The V and J ends lost 3 bases and 9 bases, in that order; junction bases with no gene match: 4. The CDR3 is made up of 14 amino acids.

The chain recombines TRBV27 with TRBJ1-4, with a tentative D call TRBD1 (5 bases). Germline CDR1 MNHEY, CDR2 SMNVEV (reference sequence). This CDR3 comprises 15 residues. V was cut by 2 bases and J by 8 bases, with 15 bases left in between. Here the CDR3 DNA reads TGTGCCAGCAGTTTAACGTCCGGGGGAGGAGAAAAACTGTTTTTT. Translated: CASSLTSGGGEKLFF.

This rearrangement joins TRBV7-8 to TRBJ2-5; unclear D gene. Germline CDR1 and CDR2: SGHVS and FQNEAQ. V gave up 1 base and J gave up 6 bases, with 9 bases separating them. The CDR3 covers 13 residues. CDR3 sequence: CASSLVGGKTQYF. In nucleotides, the CDR3 is TGTGCCAGCAGCTTAGTTGGTGGGAAGACCCAGTACTTC.

The chain recombines TRBV5-1 with TRBJ1-1, with D possibly matching TRBD1 (5 bases). The V and J ends lost 4 bases and 1 base respectively, with 14 bases between them. This CDR3 has 15 residues. The germline CDR1 and CDR2 sequences are SGHRS and YFSETQ. CDR3 residues: CASSPEGRENTEAFF. The DNA of the CDR3 is TGCGCCAGCAGCCCGGAGGGCAGGGAGAACACTGAAGCTTTCTTT.

The chain links TRBV11-2 to TRBJ2-7; 7 bases are shared with TRBD2. Losses at the gene ends were 1 base for V and 1 base for J; bases not matched to a gene: 7. The CDR3 totals 16 residues. Germline CDR1 reads SGHAT; CDR2 reads FQNNGV. Here the CDR3 DNA reads TGTGCCAGCAGCTTAGGGGAGGGCCCCTCATCCTACGAGCAGTACTTC. Residues: CASSLGEGPSSYEQYF.

In its sample, this clonotype was seen once. In DNA form, the CDR3 reads TGTGCCACCGGGAACACTGAAGCTTTCTTT. It encodes CATGNTEAFF. V usage is TRBV11-2 and J usage is TRBJ1-1; no definite D call. The germline V gene encodes CDR1 SGHAT and CDR2 FQNNGV. This CDR3 comprises 10 residues. Trimming removed 10 bases from V and 1 base from J, with 4 bases in between. The full variable domain, in which reference TRBV11-2 and TRBJ1-1 provide the parts outside the CDR3, is EAGVAQSPRYKIIEKRQSVAFWCNPISGHATLYWYQQILGQGPKLLIQFQNNGVVDDSQLPKDRFSAERLKGVDSTLKIQPAKLEDSAVYLCATGNTEAFFGQGTRLTVV.

J is TRBJ2-3 and V is TRBV6-1; 11 bases align to TRBD2. Losses at the gene ends were 5 bases for V and 6 bases for J; bases not matched to a gene: 7. Germline lookup yields CDR1 MNHNS and CDR2 SASEGT. The CDR3 is made up of 15 amino acids. CDR3 coding DNA: TGTGCCAGCAGTCCCATTAGCGGGAGGGCCGATACGCAGTATTTT. Its translation: CASSPISGRADTQYF.

The chain couples TRBV9 to TRBJ2-7; 9 nucleotides align to TRBD1. The CDR3 spans 15 residues. V lost 0 bases to trimming and J lost 6 bases; unmatched junction nucleotides: 7. CDR1 SGDLS and CDR2 YYNGEE come from the germline V gene. The CDR3, as DNA: TGTGCCAGCAGCGTAGAAACGGGACAGGGTTCCGAGCAGTACTTC. Protein: CASSVETGQGSEQYF. The full variable domain, completed using reference TRBV9 and TRBJ2-7, is DSGVTQTPKHLITATGQRVTLRCSPRSGDLSVYWYQQSLDQGLQFLIQYYNGEERAKGNILERFSAQQFPDLHSELNLSSLELGDSALYFCASSVETGQGSEQYFGPGTRLTVT.

The V gene is TRBV23-1, the J gene TRBJ1-2; TRBD1 agrees at 8 bases. TRBV23-1 is an ORF for which the function is uncertain. V shed 7 bases, J shed 5 bases, and the junction held 15 bases outside the gene matches. This CDR3 is built from 16 residues. CDR3: CASTCSGQGAEYGYTF. CDR3 bases: TGCGCCAGCACATGCTCAGGGCAGGGGGCGGAGTATGGCTACACCTTC.

V usage is TRBV27 and J usage is TRBJ1-2; TRBD1 might be the D (5 bases). From germline, CDR1 is MNHEY and CDR2 SMNVEV (reference sequence). This CDR3 comprises 15 residues. V dropped 3 bases and J dropped 6 bases, with 17 bases sitting between them. CDR3 coding DNA: TGTGCCAGCAGTTTGTGGGGGGAAAGACGCGATGGCTACACCTTC. Amino acids: CASSLWGERRDGYTF.

V usage is TRBV15 and J usage is TRBJ2-5; 12 bases line up with TRBD2. The trim removed 5 bases at V and 2 bases at J, leaving 9 bases unmatched. Germline V lookup: CDR1 LNHNV, CDR2 YYDKDF (reference sequence). This CDR3 spans 17 amino acids. The CDR3 bases are TGTGCCACCAGCGTGACTAGCGGGGGACCTCTTCAAGAGACCCAGTACTTC. Translated: CATSVTSGGPLQETQYF.

The rearrangement uses TRBV7-2 and TRBJ1-2; 7 bases line up with TRBD1. V lost 2 bases, J lost 5 bases, and 8 bases stayed unmatched. From germline, CDR1 is SGHTA and CDR2 FQGNSA. There are 15 residues in the CDR3. The CDR3: CASSLYEGGQYGYTF. The CDR3 bases are TGTGCCAGCAGCTTATATGAAGGGGGACAGTATGGCTACACCTTC.

The chain has TRBV6-5 and TRBJ2-7; 8 bases match TRBD1. The CDR3 has 12 residues. Germline CDR1 MNHEY, CDR2 SVGAGI. V gave up 8 bases and J gave up 7 bases; unmatched junction bases: 7. CDR3 in DNA: TGTGCCAGCCGACAGGGGCTCGGGGAGCAGTACTTC. It is translated as CASRQGLGEQYF.

The chain joins TRBV20-1 to TRBJ2-5; D gene unclear. Deletions cut 7 bases from V and 0 bases from J, with 9 bases between. From germline, CDR1 is DFQATT and CDR2 SNEGSKA (reference sequence). This CDR3 has 12 residues. CDR3 residues: CSVVENQETQYF. The CDR3 nucleotides read TGCAGTGTTGTGGAGAACCAAGAGACCCAGTACTTC.